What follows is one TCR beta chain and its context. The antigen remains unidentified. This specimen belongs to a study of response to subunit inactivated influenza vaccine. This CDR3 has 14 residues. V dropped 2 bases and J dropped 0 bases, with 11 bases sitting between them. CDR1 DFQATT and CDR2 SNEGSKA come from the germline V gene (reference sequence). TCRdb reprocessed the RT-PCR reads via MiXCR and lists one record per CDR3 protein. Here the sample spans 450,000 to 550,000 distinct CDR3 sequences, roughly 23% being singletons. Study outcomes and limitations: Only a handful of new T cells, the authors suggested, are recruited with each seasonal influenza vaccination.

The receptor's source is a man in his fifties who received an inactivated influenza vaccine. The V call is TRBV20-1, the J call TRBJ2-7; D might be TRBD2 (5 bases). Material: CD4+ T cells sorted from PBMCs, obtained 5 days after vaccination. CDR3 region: CSARPRGPSYEQYF. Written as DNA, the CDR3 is TGCAGTGCTAGACCACGGGGTCCCTCCTACGAGCAGTACTTC.